The rows below give T cell receptor beta chains drawn from one sample of a study of radiation and T cells in renal cell carcinoma. Profiled with immunoSEQ multiplex PCR; TCRdb holds only in-frame clones, not every one. The table lists more than 100,000 clones, 88% of them singletons, with approximately 6% in the top ten. The starting material was blood, obtained from a patient whose treatment included radiotherapy and nephrectomy. These TCRs come from a woman in her 70s with renal cell carcinoma. Each CDR3 is given with its conserved first and last residue. Fields, in order: clone size, D gene, CDR3 length, V gene, J gene, CDR3 DNA, CDR3 protein. The D gene is left open where the match is weak. The listing skips clone size in some rows; elsewhere it reads once, few, many or a size class.

clone_size: NA
d_call: TRBD2
cdr3_length: 16
v_call: TRBV5-4
j_call: TRBJ2-3
cdr3_nt: TGTGCCAGCAGCTTGAGCAGCGGGGGGGCCGGAGATACGCAGTATTTT
cdr3_aa: CASSLSSGGAGDTQYF

clone_size: few
d_call: TRBD1
cdr3_length: 16
v_call: TRBV6-1
j_call: TRBJ1-2
cdr3_nt: TGTGCCAGCAGTGCCCGGACAGGCGGTCTATGGTATGGCTACACCTTC
cdr3_aa: CASSARTGGLWYGYTF

clone_size: NA
d_call: NA
cdr3_length: 13
v_call: TRBV5-1
j_call: TRBJ2-5
cdr3_nt: TGCGCCAGCAGGTTCTCGGGGCAGGAGACCCAGTACTTC
cdr3_aa: CASRFSGQETQYF

clone_size: NA
d_call: NA
cdr3_length: 13
v_call: TRBV6-1
j_call: TRBJ2-5
cdr3_nt: TGTGCCAGCAGCGCTCTCGGACAAGAGACCCAGTACTTC
cdr3_aa: CASSALGQETQYF

clone_size: NA
d_call: NA
cdr3_length: 13
v_call: TRBV5-5
j_call: TRBJ1-1
cdr3_nt: TGTGCCAGCAGCTGGGACTCAAACACTGAAGCTTTCTTT
cdr3_aa: CASSWDSNTEAFF

clone_size: once
d_call: NA
cdr3_length: 16
v_call: TRBV18
j_call: TRBJ1-4
cdr3_nt: TGTGCCAGCTCACCACCCGATGGCAGGGCTAGCGAAAAACTGTTTTTT
cdr3_aa: CASSPPDGRASEKLFF

clone_size: NA
d_call: TRBD2
cdr3_length: 13
v_call: TRBV19
j_call: TRBJ2-7
cdr3_nt: TGTGCCAGTAGTATCAATGGGGGGGGCGAGCAGTACTTC
cdr3_aa: CASSINGGGEQYF

clone_size: NA
d_call: NA
cdr3_length: 15
v_call: TRBV6-1
j_call: TRBJ1-5
cdr3_nt: TGTGCCAGCAGTGAACGAAGTATAATCAATCAGCCCCAGCATTTT
cdr3_aa: CASSERSIINQPQHF

clone_size: NA
d_call: NA
cdr3_length: 18
v_call: TRBV6-1
j_call: TRBJ1-6
cdr3_nt: TGTGCCAGCAGTGAAGACATAGGGACAACCAGCTATAATTCACCCCTCCACTTT
cdr3_aa: CASSEDIGTTSYNSPLHF

clone_size: few
d_call: TRBD2
cdr3_length: 16
v_call: TRBV14
j_call: TRBJ2-2
cdr3_nt: TGTGCCAGCAGCCCCAGACTAGCGGGGAACACCGGGGAGCTGTTTTTT
cdr3_aa: CASSPRLAGNTGELFF

clone_size: once
d_call: TRBD1
cdr3_length: 17
v_call: TRBV5-1
j_call: TRBJ2-2
cdr3_nt: TGCGCCAGCAGCTTGGCCCCAGGGGGCTATAACACCGGGGAGCTGTTTTTT
cdr3_aa: CASSLAPGGYNTGELFF

clone_size: NA
d_call: NA
cdr3_length: 12
v_call: TRBV7-8
j_call: TRBJ2-5
cdr3_nt: TGTGCCAGCAGCTTAGTAGGTGGTACCCAGTACTTC
cdr3_aa: CASSLVGGTQYF

clone_size: NA
d_call: NA
cdr3_length: 14
v_call: TRBV15
j_call: TRBJ1-5
cdr3_nt: TGTGCCGCCAGCAGAGGGCAGGGCCGACAGCCCCAGCATTTT
cdr3_aa: CAASRGQGRQPQHF

clone_size: NA
d_call: TRBD2
cdr3_length: 17
v_call: TRBV19
j_call: TRBJ2-1
cdr3_nt: TGTGCCAGTAGTATAGGAGGGACTAGCGGGGGGGCCTCTGAGCAGTTCTTC
cdr3_aa: CASSIGGTSGGASEQFF

clone_size: once
d_call: NA
cdr3_length: 16
v_call: TRBV30
j_call: TRBJ1-6
cdr3_nt: TGTGCCTGGAGTGTATGGGGGGGCCTTCGGAATTCACCCCTCCACTTT
cdr3_aa: CAWSVWGGLRNSPLHF

clone_size: NA
d_call: NA
cdr3_length: 15
v_call: TRBV6-5
j_call: TRBJ2-7
cdr3_nt: TGTGCCAGCAGTTACTCGGCTGCGGGAAACTACGAGCAGTACTTC
cdr3_aa: CASSYSAAGNYEQYF

clone_size: NA
d_call: TRBD1
cdr3_length: 14
v_call: TRBV9
j_call: TRBJ1-2
cdr3_nt: TGTGCCAGCAGCGCGGACAGGGCTAACTATGGCTACACCTTC
cdr3_aa: CASSADRANYGYTF

clone_size: NA
d_call: NA
cdr3_length: 14
v_call: TRBV30
j_call: TRBJ1-4
cdr3_nt: TGTGCCTGGAGTGGGGGGATGGCTAATGAAAAACTGTTTTTT
cdr3_aa: CAWSGGMANEKLFF

clone_size: NA
d_call: TRBD1
cdr3_length: 14
v_call: TRBV30
j_call: TRBJ1-2
cdr3_nt: TGTGCCTGGTCCGGGACAGGGCGCTACTATGGCTACACCTTC
cdr3_aa: CAWSGTGRYYGYTF

clone_size: NA
d_call: NA
cdr3_length: 13
v_call: TRBV9
j_call: TRBJ2-2
cdr3_nt: TGTGCCAGCAGCATAAGGTTTACCGGGGAGCTGTTTTTT
cdr3_aa: CASSIRFTGELFF

clone_size: NA
d_call: TRBD1
cdr3_length: 13
v_call: TRBV5-1
j_call: TRBJ2-7
cdr3_nt: TGCGCCAGCAAGCGGGACAGGGTATACGAGCAGTACTTC
cdr3_aa: CASKRDRVYEQYF

clone_size: NA
d_call: TRBD2
cdr3_length: 14
v_call: TRBV19
j_call: TRBJ2-3
cdr3_nt: TGTGCCAGCGAGCGGGGGGGACGCACAGATACGCAGTATTTT
cdr3_aa: CASERGGRTDTQYF

clone_size: NA
d_call: NA
cdr3_length: 16
v_call: TRBV21-1
j_call: TRBJ2-7
cdr3_nt: TGTGCCAGCAGCAAAGTTGCACTCAAGAGCTCCTACGAGCAGTACTTC
cdr3_aa: CASSKVALKSSYEQYF

clone_size: NA
d_call: NA
cdr3_length: 11
v_call: TRBV2
j_call: TRBJ1-2
cdr3_nt: TGTGCCAGCAGTGAAAGTAGTGGCTACACCTTC
cdr3_aa: CASSESSGYTF

clone_size: NA
d_call: NA
cdr3_length: 13
v_call: TRBV28
j_call: TRBJ1-6
cdr3_nt: TGTGCCAGCAGCGGCCCCTCGTATGTGGCCCTCCACTTT
cdr3_aa: CASSGPSYVALHF

clone_size: once
d_call: NA
cdr3_length: 15
v_call: TRBV5-1
j_call: TRBJ1-1
cdr3_nt: TGCGCCAGCAGCTTCAGGGTAGTTGGAAACACTGAAGCTTTCTTT
cdr3_aa: CASSFRVVGNTEAFF

clone_size: NA
d_call: TRBD1
cdr3_length: 15
v_call: TRBV5-1
j_call: TRBJ1-4
cdr3_nt: TGCGCCAGCAGCCTTAGACAGGGGGCCGATGAAAAACTGTTTTTT
cdr3_aa: CASSLRQGADEKLFF

clone_size: NA
d_call: NA
cdr3_length: 13
v_call: TRBV28
j_call: TRBJ2-1
cdr3_nt: TGTGCCAGCAGTCTCGACAGGTACAATGAGCAGTTCTTC
cdr3_aa: CASSLDRYNEQFF

clone_size: NA
d_call: NA
cdr3_length: 12
v_call: TRBV2
j_call: TRBJ1-1
cdr3_nt: TGTGCCAGCAGGGAGTTGGTCACTGAAGCTTTCTTT
cdr3_aa: CASRELVTEAFF

clone_size: NA
d_call: NA
cdr3_length: 15
v_call: TRBV21-1
j_call: TRBJ2-1
cdr3_nt: TGTGCCAGCAGCAAAACCGGGACAGTAAACAATGAGCAGTTCTTC
cdr3_aa: CASSKTGTVNNEQFF

clone_size: once
d_call: NA
cdr3_length: 14
v_call: TRBV28
j_call: TRBJ1-1
cdr3_nt: TGTGCCAGCAGTTTTACTCGACAGAACACTGAAGCTTTCTTT
cdr3_aa: CASSFTRQNTEAFF

clone_size: NA
d_call: NA
cdr3_length: 17
v_call: TRBV2
j_call: TRBJ2-3
cdr3_nt: TGTGCCAGCTTGAGGGCGCTAGACCTAAGGTCGGCAGATACGCAGTATTTT
cdr3_aa: CASLRALDLRSADTQYF

clone_size: NA
d_call: NA
cdr3_length: 16
v_call: TRBV5-1
j_call: TRBJ1-5
cdr3_nt: TGCGCCAGCAGCCTGGGCCTGGGCCTCGATAGTCAGCCCCAGCATTTT
cdr3_aa: CASSLGLGLDSQPQHF

clone_size: NA
d_call: NA
cdr3_length: 12
v_call: TRBV14
j_call: TRBJ2-7
cdr3_nt: TGTGCCAGCAGCGGGACTCCCTACGAGCAGTACTTC
cdr3_aa: CASSGTPYEQYF

clone_size: NA
d_call: NA
cdr3_length: 15
v_call: TRBV5-4
j_call: TRBJ1-1
cdr3_nt: TGTGCCAGCAGCCGGTTGCTGGCAACGAACACTGAAGCTTTCTTT
cdr3_aa: CASSRLLATNTEAFF

clone_size: NA
d_call: NA
cdr3_length: 17
v_call: TRBV7-2
j_call: TRBJ2-1
cdr3_nt: TGTGCCAGCAGCTTACCAACAGATGGGGGGCGGAACAATGAGCAGTTCTTC
cdr3_aa: CASSLPTDGGRNNEQFF

clone_size: NA
d_call: NA
cdr3_length: 14
v_call: TRBV7-9
j_call: TRBJ1-5
cdr3_nt: TGTGCCAGCAGCTTAGACAGCTCCAATCAGCCCCAGCATTTT
cdr3_aa: CASSLDSSNQPQHF